This T cell receptor beta chain was profiled in a study of CD8 T cells in ankylosing spondylitis (dated by TCRdb to 2016 to 2017). Describing the broader study: The study profiled T cell receptor beta repertoires in healthy donors and ankylosing spondylitis patients to find disease-linked TCR variants. The whole study cohort included some 100 healthy donors and 25 or so ankylosing spondylitis patients. Peripheral blood was sampled, and synovial fluid was additionally collected from ankylosing spondylitis patients.

The data were produced on an Illumina HiSeq 2500. TCR beta libraries were prepared by quantitative 5'-RACE with molecular barcodes. As for the authors' bioinformatics: Disease-linked TCR variants were identified with a new computational method built on a probabilistic model of VDJ rearrangement. The public reads were reprocessed in TCRdb via fastp at Q25 and MiXCR, keeping in-frame beta chains. Entries are consolidated by CDR3 protein sequence, retaining the most common genes and DNA. The V and J calls shown here were made by TCRdb, not taken from the authors' results. This sample holds 250,000 to 300,000 distinct CDR3 sequences; 20% were observed only once. The ten largest clones capture roughly 8.3% of the sample. Paper-wide results and their limitations: Blood from ankylosing spondylitis patients appeared to be characterized by a TCR beta motif composed of under ten highly homologous amino acid variants. The disease-linked clones were reported to be significantly enriched in matched synovial fluid samples from ankylosing spondylitis patients. The disease-linked clones had a CD8+ phenotype and were found at relatively low frequencies in peripheral blood. Some TCR beta motif variants had previously been reported in synovial fluid and blood of reactive arthritis patients, which suggested common disease-initiation mechanisms.

CDR3 length: 15 amino acids, cysteine to phenylalanine. This entry keeps only the CDR3 DNA: 45 bases, framed from base 1. CDR1 and CDR2 are drawn from the germline V gene (reference sequence): MNHEY, SMNVEV. Germline trimming amounts to 4 bases on V and 0 bases on J, with 3 as the count of junction bases outside the gene matches. This clonotype was counted a few times. Its antigen specificity is not known. Base-call qualities are not available, and no considerably larger clone is one nucleotide away. This clonotype originated in a male donor with ankylosing spondylitis or in good health (not recorded which). The chain is assembled from TRBV27 and TRBJ1-5, with TRBD1 identical over 7 junction bases. Sequences were obtained from blood, either unsorted or a sorted T cell fraction (not recorded which). The CDR3 here reads CASSYQGVSNQPQHF. Here is the DNA: TGTGCCAGCAGTTATCAGGGGGTTAGCAATCAGCCCCAGCATTTT.